This T cell receptor beta chain stems from a study of CD8 T cells in ankylosing spondylitis. The sample holds many counts of this clonotype. Its antigen is not known. Study-level results: In synovial fluid and blood from reactive arthritis, some motif variants were previously reported. Among TCR beta sequences, a motif of several highly homologous variants appeared characteristic of ankylosing spondylitis blood.

TCRdb reanalysed the 5' RACE reads using MiXCR and keeps one entry per CDR3 protein. The sample carries a few hundred thousand distinct CDR3 sequences, roughly 12% recorded once. From germline, CDR1 is SEHNR and CDR2 FQNEAQ (reference sequence). The CDR3 has 16 residues. The germline V and J ends were trimmed by 1 base and 1 base, with 11 bases remaining between them. The specimen sequenced was blood, either unsorted or a sorted T cell fraction (not recorded which). The gene calls are TRBV7-9 and TRBJ2-4, with D possibly called TRBD1 or TRBD2 (5 bases each). This clonotype was sampled from a male donor with ankylosing spondylitis. CDR3 amino acids: CASSLVSGTAKNIQYF. CDR3 in DNA: TGTGCCAGCAGCTTAGTTTCCGGGACGGCCAAAAACATTCAGTACTTC.